Below are 29 T cell receptor beta chains sequenced from a single sample in a study of shared clonotypes between healthy human individuals (dated by TCRdb to about 2020). The library was obtained by the immunoSEQ multiplex PCR assay. TCRdb provides this immuneACCESS table in a form limited to in-frame rearrangements. Some clones are lacking; in checked studies, under half of them reflect an unresolved V gene, and why the rest are absent is not known. The sample yields roughly 570,000 clones; 95% to 98% were counted once. The top ten clonotypes cover 0.3% of the sample. For the CD8 naive samples, CD45RO-negative cells were positively selected for CCR7, yielding a CD45RA+CCR7+ population from which TemRA cells were excluded. The specimen sequenced was naive CD8+ T cells sorted from blood. The cell subset or site label, read with the paper, signifies: CD45RA+CCR7+. The source is a young man in good health.

This rearrangement joins TRBV27 to TRBJ2-5; D is ambiguous. Germline V gene sequence: CDR1 MNHEY, CDR2 SMNVEV (reference sequence). The CDR3 runs to 13 residues. V lost 3 bases and J 0 bases, leaving 5 bases between the germline ends. CDR3: CASSFVNQETQYF. In DNA form, the CDR3 reads TGTGCCAGCAGTTTTGTGAACCAAGAGACCCAGTACTTC.

The chain joins TRBV10-2 to TRBJ2-7; D remains unclear. V lost 3 bases, J lost 3 bases, and 9 bases lay in between. Per germline, CDR1 WSHSY and CDR2 SAAADI. This CDR3 contains 13 residues. In nucleotides, the CDR3 is TGCGCCAGCAGTGACACCGTGCACTACGAGCAGTACTTC. Translation: CASSDTVHYEQYF.

The rearrangement links TRBV5-5 to TRBJ2-7; 13 nucleotides align to TRBD2. Germline-derived CDR1 and CDR2 are SGHKS and YYEKEE (reference sequence). CDR3 length equals 15 residues. Germline trimming cut 0 bases from V and 5 bases from J; bases unmatched to any gene: 2. This CDR3 reads CASSLGGLAGDEQYF. DNA for the CDR3: TGTGCCAGCAGCTTGGGAGGACTAGCGGGAGACGAGCAGTACTTC.

The rearrangement links TRBV15 to TRBJ2-5, with D possibly matching TRBD1 (5 bases). This CDR3 contains 15 residues. Trimming removed 4 bases from V and 7 bases from J, with 19 bases in between. Looked up from germline, CDR1 is LNHNV and CDR2 is YYDKDF (reference sequence). CDR3 in DNA: TGTGCCACCAGCACCTTTGTACAGGATGGTGGGACCCAGTACTTC. This sequence encodes CATSTFVQDGGTQYF.

V is TRBV11-2 and J is TRBJ2-4; a possible D gene is TRBD1 (5 bases). The CDR3 has 13 residues. V was clipped by 0 bases and J by 5 bases, with 5 bases between them. Looked up from germline, CDR1 is SGHAT and CDR2 is FQNNGV. This chain's CDR3 is CASSLEGQNIQYF. CDR3 nucleotide sequence: TGTGCCAGCAGCTTAGAGGGGCAAAACATTCAGTACTTC. Variable domain in full (rest from reference TRBV11-2 and TRBJ2-4): EAGVAQSPRYKIIEKRQSVAFWCNPISGHATLYWYQQILGQGPKLLIQFQNNGVVDDSQLPKDRFSAERLKGVDSTLKIQPAKLEDSAVYLCASSLEGQNIQYFGAGTRLSVL.

The CDR3 spells CSVEKGAGETQYF. The DNA of the CDR3 is TGCAGCGTTGAAAAGGGGGCCGGAGAGACCCAGTACTTC. The gene calls are TRBV29-1 and TRBJ2-5, with TRBD1 identical over 7 bases. V dropped 2 bases and J dropped 4; count of bases not matched to a gene: 4. Germline loops: CDR1 SQVTM, CDR2 ANQGSEA. The CDR3 totals 13 residues.

The V call is TRBV2, the J call TRBJ2-7, with D maybe TRBD1 (6 bases). The V end lost 7 bases, the J end lost 3 bases, and 13 bases lay between the germline ends. CDR1 is SNHLY and CDR2 is FYNNEI in the germline V gene. The CDR3 totals 13 residues. The CDR3 DNA sequence: TGTGCCAGCACCGAGGGGGAAGGCTACGAGCAGTACTTC. Its translation is CASTEGEGYEQYF.

This chain connects TRBV5-1 to TRBJ2-1; 9 nucleotides line up with TRBD1. Trimming at V came to 4 bases and at J to 4 bases, leaving 6 bases not matched to a gene. This CDR3 has 15 amino acids. CDR1 SGHRS and CDR2 YFSETQ come from the germline V gene. CDR3 sequence: CASSASGTGYNEQFF. The CDR3 region has the DNA TGCGCCAGCAGCGCGTCCGGGACAGGGTACAATGAGCAGTTCTTC. Together with reference TRBV5-1 and TRBJ2-1, the CDR3 gives the full variable domain: KAGVTQTPRYLIKTRGQQVTLSCSPISGHRSVSWYQQTPGQGLQFLFEYFSETQRNKGNFPGRFSGRQFSNSRSEMNVSTLELGDSALYLCASSASGTGYNEQFFGPGTRLTVL.

The J gene is TRBJ2-3, the V gene TRBV19; D perhaps matches TRBD2 (5 bases). This CDR3 spans 16 amino acids. Trimming removed 0 bases at V and 0 bases at J, with 10 bases between. The germline V gene encodes CDR1 LNHDA and CDR2 SQIVND (reference sequence). The CDR3 coding sequence is TGTGCCAGTAGTATAGATAGCGCGACTAGCACAGATACGCAGTATTTT. It codes for CASSIDSATSTDTQYF. Full variable domain (rest looked up from reference TRBV19 and TRBJ2-3): DGGITQSPKYLFRKEGQNVTLSCEQNLNHDAMYWYRQDPGQGLRLIYYSQIVNDFQKGDIAEGYSVSREKKESFPLTVTSAQKNPTAFYLCASSIDSATSTDTQYFGPGTRLTVL.

This clone was recorded once. The chain combines TRBV7-6 with TRBJ2-2, with TRBD2 identical over 11 bases. This CDR3 is built from 15 residues. CDR1 and CDR2 from the germline V gene are SGHVS and FNYEAQ. With 6 bases clipped from V and 4 bases from J, the junction kept 4 bases outside the gene matches. CDR3 sequence: CASRPGLAGTGELFF. The CDR3 DNA sequence: TGTGCCAGCAGACCCGGACTAGCGGGCACCGGGGAGCTGTTTTTT.

This clone showed up just once. This chain joins TRBV7-4 and TRBJ2-7; D not resolved. This CDR3 spans 10 amino acids. Per germline, CDR1 SGHVT and CDR2 SQSDAQ. V was cut by 5 bases and J by 9 bases, with 8 bases left in between. CDR3 sequence: CASSDSGQYF. The CDR3 DNA reads TGTGCCAGCAGCGATTCGGGGCAGTACTTC. The full variable domain, in which reference TRBV7-4 and TRBJ2-7 provide the parts outside the CDR3, is GAGVSQSPRYKVAKRGRDVALRCDSISGHVTLYWYRQTLGQGSEVLTYSQSDAQRDKSGRPSGRFSAERPERSVSTLKIQRTEQGDSAVYLCASSDSGQYFGPGTRLTVT.

The rearrangement links TRBV14 to TRBJ2-3; D is ambiguous. Germline CDR1 SGHDN, CDR2 FVKESK. The length of the CDR3 is 15 residues. V lost 1 base, J lost 0 bases, and 8 bases lay in between. DNA of the CDR3: TGTGCCAGCAGCCAAGCCCGGGCTAGCACAGATACGCAGTATTTT. Residues: CASSQARASTDTQYF.

V usage is TRBV13 and J usage is TRBJ2-2; no reliable D call. This CDR3 region has 13 residues. Germline CDR1 PRHDT, CDR2 FYEKMQ (reference sequence). The V end lost 5 bases, the J end lost 6 bases, and 10 bases lay between the germline ends. CDR3 DNA: TGTGCCAGCAGCCCCCCGTTGGCCGGGGAGCTGTTTTTT. Encoded protein: CASSPPLAGELFF.

The chain has TRBV7-2 and TRBJ2-7, with a weak D call TRBD2 (6 bases). The CDR3 consists of 14 residues. The V gene lost 3 bases and the J gene lost 7 bases, with 16 bases spanning the gap. Germline V gives CDR1 SGHTA, CDR2 FQGNSA. Here the CDR3 reads CASSLRTGSREQYF. CDR3 sequence (DNA): TGTGCCAGCAGCTTGAGGACCGGGAGCAGAGAGCAGTACTTC.

The chain uses TRBV7-9 and TRBJ1-2; TRBD1 aligns across 7 bases. J was trimmed by 4 bases and V by 1 base; bases with no gene match: 3. Germline V lookup: CDR1 SEHNR, CDR2 FQNEAQ (reference sequence). This CDR3 has 14 amino acids. CDR3 residues: CASSLGGTAYGYTF. DNA of the CDR3: TGTGCCAGCAGCTTAGGAGGGACAGCCTATGGCTACACCTTC.

CDR3 region: CASSPQQGRNQETQYF. The CDR3, as DNA: TGTGCCAGCAGTCCCCAACAGGGAAGGAATCAAGAGACCCAGTACTTC. V gene TRBV27 combines with J gene TRBJ2-5, with D perhaps matching TRBD1 (6 bases). Per the germline V gene, CDR1 is MNHEY and CDR2 is SMNVEV (reference sequence). Trimming shortened V by 5 bases and J by 2 bases, and 18 bases separated the two germline ends. This CDR3 comprises 16 residues.

This rearrangement joins TRBV21-1 to TRBJ2-7; the DNA was not used to check the table's D call, TRBD2. TRBV21-1 is recorded as a pseudogene. The CDR3 covers 16 residues. CDR3 amino acids: CASSRTSGSSSYEQYF. DNA for the CDR3: TGTGCCAGCAGCAGGACTAGCGGGAGCAGCTCCTACGAGCAGTACTTC.

The chain has TRBV11-2 and TRBJ2-7; 10 bases align to TRBD1. After removal of 5 bases from V and 3 bases from J, the junction contained 7 bases not matched to a gene. Germline CDR1 is SGHAT and CDR2 is FQNNGV. This CDR3 has 15 residues. CDR3 region: CASSGRDRGNYEQYF. CDR3 DNA sequence: TGTGCCAGCAGCGGACGGGACAGGGGAAACTACGAGCAGTACTTC.

Notes on this clone: Different DNA sequences within this sample yield the same CDR3. The chain uses TRBV7-9 and TRBJ2-7; D is perhaps TRBD2 (6 bases). The length of the CDR3 is 13 residues. V lost 3 bases, J lost 2 bases, and 8 bases lay in between. Germline V gene data show CDR1 as SEHNR and CDR2 as FQNEAQ (reference sequence). This CDR3 reads CASSLGEAYEQYF. In DNA, the CDR3 is TGTGCCAGCAGCTTGGGGGAGGCCTACGAGCAGTACTTC.

This chain connects TRBV28 to TRBJ2-5, with 13 bases aligning to TRBD2. The CDR3 is made up of 15 amino acids. V lost 4 bases, J lost 5 bases, and 4 bases stayed unmatched. Germline-derived CDR1 and CDR2 are MDHEN and SYDVKM. CDR3 loop: CASSSGLAGVETQYF. Here the CDR3 DNA reads TGTGCCAGCAGTTCAGGACTAGCGGGAGTGGAGACCCAGTACTTC.

The rearrangement uses TRBV4-3 and TRBJ2-5; 12 bases are shared with TRBD2. Germline CDR1 and CDR2: LGHNA and YSLEER. Germline trimming cut 4 bases from V and 4 bases from J; bases unmatched to any gene: 4. The CDR3 has 15 residues. CDR3 in amino acids: CASSLRLAGAETQYF. The CDR3 DNA follows: TGCGCCAGCAGCCTTAGACTAGCGGGAGCAGAGACCCAGTACTTC.

The rearrangement uses TRBV7-8 and TRBJ2-2; 9 bases align to TRBD2. CDR1 SGHVS and CDR2 FQNEAQ come from the germline V gene. The CDR3 extends over 17 amino acids. Losses at the gene ends were 1 base for V and 6 bases for J; bases not matched to a gene: 9. The CDR3 loop reads CASSLDPSGIWAGELFF. The CDR3 DNA reads TGTGCCAGCAGCTTAGATCCTAGCGGGATTTGGGCCGGGGAGCTGTTTTTT.

This sequence joins TRBV11-1 and TRBJ2-1; D gene ambiguous. V lost 6 bases and J lost 5, with 11 bases in between. CDR3 size: 13 residues. CDR1 and CDR2 from the germline V gene are SGHAT and FQDESV (reference sequence). CDR3 loop: CASRGIWDNEQFF. The CDR3 coding sequence is TGTGCCAGCAGGGGGATTTGGGACAATGAGCAGTTCTTC.

The genes are TRBV9 and TRBJ2-7; D is perhaps TRBD1 (6 bases). Trimming cost V 2 bases and J 2 bases, with 11 bases left between them. Per germline, CDR1 SGDLS and CDR2 YYNGEE. This CDR3 has 14 residues. The CDR3 reads CASSVGAAAYEQYF. The CDR3 DNA is TGTGCCAGCAGCGTGGGGGCAGCGGCCTACGAGCAGTACTTC.

The rearrangement joins TRBV27 to TRBJ2-2, with D possibly matching TRBD1 (5 bases). Trimming left V 5 bases short and J 0 bases short, with 10 bases between. CDR3 length: 15 amino acids. Germline V gives CDR1 MNHEY, CDR2 SMNVEV (reference sequence). Here the CDR3 DNA reads TGTGCCAGCAGTCGACAGAAATCGAACACCGGGGAGCTGTTTTTT. Encoded protein: CASSRQKSNTGELFF.

The rearrangement uses TRBV15 and TRBJ2-1; D might be TRBD1 or TRBD2, each matching 5 bases. The CDR3 length is 14 residues. Germline assignment: CDR1 LNHNV and CDR2 YYDKDF (reference sequence). Trimming removed 5 bases at V and 2 bases at J, with 10 bases between. The CDR3 DNA is TGTGCCACCAGCGGGACGGTGGCCTACAATGAGCAGTTCTTC. Translation: CATSGTVAYNEQFF.

This sequence joins TRBV18 and TRBJ2-7; 8 bases align to TRBD2. CDR1 is KGHSH and CDR2 is LQKENI in the germline V gene. The trim removed 4 bases at V and 0 bases at J, leaving 14 bases unmatched. CDR3 length equals 18 residues. The CDR3 nucleotides are TGTGCCAGCTCACTAGCCAAAGACCCGACTAGCGACTCCTACGAGCAGTACTTC. Protein sequence: CASSLAKDPTSDSYEQYF.

This sequence joins TRBV7-2 and TRBJ2-7; D is uncertain. The CDR3 is made up of 11 amino acids. V gave up 2 bases and J gave up 3 bases, with 2 bases separating them. Per germline, CDR1 SGHTA and CDR2 FQGNSA. CDR3 nucleotide sequence: TGTGCCAGCAGCTTAATCTACGAGCAGTACTTC. It is translated as CASSLIYEQYF.

J is TRBJ2-7 and V is TRBV27; weak D call: TRBD2 (6 bases). Trimming cost V 8 bases and J 2 bases, with 13 bases left between them. Germline assignment: CDR1 MNHEY and CDR2 SMNVEV (reference sequence). The CDR3 loop spans 13 amino acids. For the CDR3, the DNA is TGTGCCAGCGGGACTCCTGAGGCCTACGAGCAGTACTTC. As protein: CASGTPEAYEQYF.